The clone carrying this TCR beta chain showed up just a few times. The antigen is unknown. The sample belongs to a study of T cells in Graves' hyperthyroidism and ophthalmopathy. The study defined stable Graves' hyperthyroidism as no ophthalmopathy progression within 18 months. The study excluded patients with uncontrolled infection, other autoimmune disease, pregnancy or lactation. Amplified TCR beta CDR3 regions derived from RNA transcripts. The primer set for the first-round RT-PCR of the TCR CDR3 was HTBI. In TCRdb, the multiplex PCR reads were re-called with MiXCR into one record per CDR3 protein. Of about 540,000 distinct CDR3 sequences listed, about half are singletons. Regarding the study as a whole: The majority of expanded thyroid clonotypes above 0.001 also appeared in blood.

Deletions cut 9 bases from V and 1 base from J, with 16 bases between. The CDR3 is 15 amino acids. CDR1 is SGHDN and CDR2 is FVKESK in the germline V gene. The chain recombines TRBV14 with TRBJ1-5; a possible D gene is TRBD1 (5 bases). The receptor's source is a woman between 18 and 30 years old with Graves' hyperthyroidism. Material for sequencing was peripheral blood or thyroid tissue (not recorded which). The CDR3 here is CARKRRGTSNQPQHF. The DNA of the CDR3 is TGTGCCAGAAAGAGAAGGGGTACGAGCAATCAGCCCCAGCATTTT.